Below are 27 T cell receptor beta chains sequenced from a single sample in a study of type 1 and type 2 diabetes patients. PCR was run on genomic DNA. Amplification of the beta chain CDR3 used 30 forward and 13 reverse multiplex primers. Each CDR3 protein is one row after TCRdb ran MiXCR on the multiplex PCR reads. The table records a few hundred thousand distinct CDR3 sequences, roughly 48% of them present only once. The sample taken for sequencing was peripheral blood mononuclear cells (PBMCs). The receptors were sampled from a man younger than 35 with type 2 diabetes.

This clonotype has only a few counts. The CDR3 coding sequence is TGTGCCAGCAGCTTCGAAGAGGAGCTAGCGGCGTACGAGCAGTACTTC. Residues: CASSFEEELAAYEQYF. The chain recombines TRBV5-5 with TRBJ2-7; 7 nucleotides agree with TRBD2. The CDR3 spans 16 residues. The V gene's germline CDR1 is SGHKS and CDR2 YYEKEE (reference sequence). V was clipped by 2 bases and J by 4 bases; unmatched bases: 12. Complete variable domain (other parts from reference TRBV5-5 and TRBJ2-7): DAGVTQSPTHLIKTRGQQVTLRCSPISGHKSVSWYQQVLGQGPQFIFQYYEKEERGRGNFPDRFSARQFPNYSSELNVNALLLGDSALYLCASSFEEELAAYEQYFGPGTRLTVT.

The sample holds a few counts of this clonotype. CDR3 region: CASSLSALTYGYTF. In DNA, the CDR3 is TGTGCCAGCAGTTTATCGGCATTAACCTATGGCTACACCTTC. J is TRBJ1-2 and V is TRBV27, with unresolved D. There are 14 residues in the CDR3. V was trimmed by 0 bases and J by 4 bases, leaving 9 bases between them. Germline V gene data show CDR1 as MNHEY and CDR2 as SMNVEV (reference sequence).

The V call is TRBV7-7, the J call TRBJ2-2; tentatively, D is TRBD1 (6 bases). Germline assignment: CDR1 SSHAT and CDR2 FNYEAQ (reference sequence). The CDR3 contains 16 residues. V was shortened by 5 bases and J by 3 bases, with 16 bases between the two germline ends. The CDR3 sequence is CASSPGSRGDTGELFF. Written as DNA, the CDR3 is TGTGCCAGCAGCCCAGGCAGCAGGGGCGACACCGGGGAGCTGTTTTTT.

The rearrangement uses TRBV2 and TRBJ2-7, with a weak D call TRBD2 (7 bases). CDR3 length equals 17 residues. From germline, CDR1 is SNHLY and CDR2 FYNNEI. V lost 0 bases and J 1 base, leaving 16 bases between the germline ends. The CDR3 DNA is TGTGCCAGCAGTGAAGCGGATGTGAGGGGGGGATCCTACGAGCAGTACTTC. Its protein product is CASSEADVRGGSYEQYF.

The chain has TRBV11-2 and TRBJ1-2; D ambiguous. CDR3 length equals 14 residues. Trimming took off 0 bases at V and 2 bases at J, with 7 bases between the two ends. The germline V gene encodes CDR1 SGHAT and CDR2 FQNNGV. The CDR3 bases are TGTGCCAGCAGCTTAGATCGACAAAACTATGGCTACACCTTC. It yields the protein CASSLDRQNYGYTF.

Concerning this clonotype itself: A junction boundary mismatches the germline segment, possibly from a read error. The chain recombines TRBV7-3 with TRBJ2-5; the D is unclear. Germline CDR1 and CDR2: SGHTA and FQGTGA. The CDR3 covers 13 residues. CDR3 DNA: TGCGCCAGCAGTGAGGCGAGCCAAGAGACCCAGTACTTC. Translating gives CASSEASQETQYF.

Only one count was recorded for this clonotype. Compared with germline, one end of the junction differs, possibly owing to a read error. V gene TRBV29-1 combines with J gene TRBJ2-5, with D tentatively TRBD2 (6 bases). The end of the DNA fits TRBJ2-1 better, so the J call may be wrong. Germline V gene data show CDR1 as SQVTM and CDR2 as ANQGSEA. The CDR3 contains 13 residues. The CDR3 protein is CGVGGVSYNEQFF. The CDR3 DNA follows: TGCGGCGTTGGAGGGGTATCCTACAATGAGCAGTTCTTC.

This clonotype has just a few counts. The chain carries TRBV12-3 or TRBV12-4 and TRBJ1-4; tentatively, D is TRBD1 (5 bases). The V end was cut by 6 bases, the J end by 8 bases, with 22 bases between. The CDR3 covers 16 residues. For the CDR3, the DNA is TGTGCCAGCAGCACGGGGACGGGGGATTGGGCAGAAAAACTGTTTTTT. Amino acid sequence: CASSTGTGDWAEKLFF.

CDR3 amino acids: CASSLTSDEQYF. The DNA of the CDR3 is TGCGCCAGCAGCCTGACTAGCGACGAGCAGTACTTC. The chain employs TRBV5-1 and TRBJ2-7, with 8 bases aligning to TRBD2. The germline V gene has CDR1 SGHRS and CDR2 YFSETQ. The trim removed 4 bases at V and 5 bases at J, leaving 2 bases unmatched. CDR3 length: 12 amino acids.

V usage is TRBV2 and J usage is TRBJ2-2; 8 positions match TRBD2. CDR3 length equals 15 residues. Losses at the gene ends were 6 bases for V and 4 bases for J; bases not matched to a gene: 7. Germline V CDR1 and CDR2: SNHLY, FYNNEI. This CDR3 reads CASSQVLAATGELFF. The CDR3 DNA reads TGTGCCAGCAGCCAAGTACTAGCGGCCACCGGGGAGCTGTTTTTT.

The chain uses TRBV7-8 and TRBJ2-3, with D hard to call. Germline CDR1 SGHVS, CDR2 FQNEAQ. The CDR3 runs 12 residues. The germline V and J ends were trimmed by 5 bases and 4 bases, with 7 bases remaining between them. The CDR3 coding sequence is TGTGCCAGCAGCCCGTACGCAGATACGCAGTATTTT. It translates to CASSPYADTQYF. Full variable domain (outside the CDR3, taken from reference TRBV7-8 and TRBJ2-3): GAGVSQSPRYKVAKRGQDVALRCDPISGHVSLFWYQQALGQGPEFLTYFQNEAQLDKSGLPSDRFFAERPEGSVSTLKIQRTQQEDSAVYLCASSPYADTQYFGPGTRLTVL.

V and J are TRBV20-1 and TRBJ1-5, with a tentative D call TRBD1 (6 bases). Trimming pared 4 bases from V and 0 bases from J, leaving 25 bases between. CDR1 is DFQATT, CDR2 SNEGSKA, per germline (reference sequence). This CDR3 is 19 amino acids long. CDR3 DNA: TGCAGTGCTAATCCTTTGGACAGTAACAAAAAGGATAGCAATCAGCCCCAGCATTTT. This translates into CSANPLDSNKKDSNQPQHF.

V usage is TRBV10-2 and J usage is TRBJ1-1, with TRBD1 as a possible D gene (6 bases). The CDR3 loop spans 11 amino acids. CDR1 and CDR2 (germline): WSHSY, SAAADI. V shed 6 bases and J shed 8 bases, with 10 bases lying between them. The CDR3 DNA follows: TGCGCCAGCAGCAAGGGGGGGGAAGCTTTCTTT. This translates into CASSKGGEAFF.

V gene TRBV6-1 combines with J gene TRBJ1-5; 8 bases are a match to TRBD1. The germline V gene has CDR1 MNHNS and CDR2 SASEGT. The CDR3 runs to 14 residues. The V and J ends lost 5 bases and 4 bases, in that order; junction bases with no gene match: 4. The CDR3, as DNA: TGTGCCAGCAGTTATGACAGGGGTAATCAGCCCCAGCATTTT. Its protein is CASSYDRGNQPQHF.

This clonotype came up once. A read error may account for a junction end that differs from germline. The chain links TRBV2 to TRBJ1-2; no clear D. The CDR3 extends over 13 amino acids. Germline V gene lookup returns CDR1 SNHLY and CDR2 FYNNEI. Written as DNA, the CDR3 is TGTGCCGGCAGCTTGGGAGCTTACTATGGCTACACCTTC. Its translation: CAGSLGAYYGYTF.

The V call is TRBV7-3, the J call TRBJ2-1, with TRBD2 matching 11 bases. The J segment lost 4 bases and the V segment lost 2 bases, leaving 4 bases of the junction unmatched. Germline lookup yields CDR1 SGHTA and CDR2 FQGTGA. This CDR3 has 16 amino acids. Here the CDR3 reads CASSLDGTSGYNEQFF. As DNA, the CDR3 is TGTGCCAGCAGCTTAGACGGGACTAGCGGATACAATGAGCAGTTCTTC.

The chain recombines TRBV19 with TRBJ2-1; D is undetermined. Trimming left V 0 bases short and J 0 bases short, with 12 bases between. The CDR3 runs to 17 residues. Per the germline V gene, CDR1 is LNHDA and CDR2 is SQIVND (reference sequence). CDR3 sequence reads: CASSIDRAVDSYNEQFF. The CDR3 bases are TGTGCCAGTAGTATAGATCGGGCGGTTGACTCCTACAATGAGCAGTTCTTC.

The rearrangement uses TRBV19 and TRBJ2-7, with TRBD1 matching 7 bases. Germline CDR1 reads LNHDA; CDR2 reads SQIVND (reference sequence). With 3 bases clipped from V and 6 bases from J, the junction kept 11 bases outside the gene matches. The CDR3 runs to 15 residues. The CDR3 protein is CASSMTGTAWSEQYF. The CDR3 DNA reads as TGTGCCAGTAGTATGACAGGGACGGCGTGGAGCGAGCAGTACTTC.

This chain uses TRBV18 with TRBJ2-7; no definite D call. The CDR3 runs to 15 residues. The V end was cut by 0 bases, the J end by 5 bases, with 14 bases between. Germline CDR1 and CDR2: KGHSH and LQKENI. The CDR3 spells CASSPPEFTVHEQYF. Here the CDR3 DNA reads TGTGCCAGCTCACCACCCGAGTTCACCGTCCACGAGCAGTACTTC.

This clonotype was observed a handful of times. This chain joins TRBV12-3 or TRBV12-4 and TRBJ1-2; 7 bases fit TRBD1. After removal of 5 bases from V and 0 bases from J, the junction contained 9 bases not matched to a gene. This CDR3 is built from 16 residues. The CDR3 coding sequence is TGTGCCAGCAGTCCGAATCCGGGACAGCCTAACTATGGCTACACCTTC. This gives the protein CASSPNPGQPNYGYTF.

This clonotype was detected many times. This chain connects TRBV19 to TRBJ2-2; a weak D match, TRBD1 (5 bases). Germline lookup yields CDR1 LNHDA and CDR2 SQIVND (reference sequence). This CDR3 is built from 13 residues. Between the trimmed V and J ends, which lost 3 bases and 4 bases, there was a span of 6 bases. CDR3 bases: TGTGCCAGTAGTATTCAGGGCACCGGGGAGCTGTTTTTT. It encodes CASSIQGTGELFF. Looking up the rest from reference TRBV19 and TRBJ2-2 gives the full variable domain: DGGITQSPKYLFRKEGQNVTLSCEQNLNHDAMYWYRQDPGQGLRLIYYSQIVNDFQKGDIAEGYSVSREKKESFPLTVTSAQKNPTAFYLCASSIQGTGELFFGEGSRLTVL.

The chain carries TRBV12-3 or TRBV12-4 and TRBJ1-2; the match to TRBD1 covers 9 bases. This CDR3 contains 15 residues. V shed 5 bases, J shed 4 bases, and the junction held 8 bases outside the gene matches. The CDR3 reads CASSPTGGGGYGYTF. DNA for the CDR3: TGTGCCAGCAGTCCGACAGGGGGTGGAGGCTATGGCTACACCTTC.

The chain's CDR3 is CASRAPAYEQYF. CDR3 coding DNA: TGTGCCAGCAGAGCCCCTGCCTACGAGCAGTACTTC. The chain recombines TRBV6-5 with TRBJ2-7, with no clear D. The CDR3 is 12 residues long. Germline V gene lookup returns CDR1 MNHEY and CDR2 SVGAGI. V was trimmed by 6 bases and J by 2 bases, leaving 8 bases between them.

This clonotype was seen only once. This could be a read error, since a much larger clone is one nucleotide away. The J gene is TRBJ1-1, the V gene TRBV19; D gene ambiguous. CDR1 is LNHDA and CDR2 is SQIVND in the germline V gene (reference sequence). CDR3 length: 14 residues. V lost 2 bases and J lost 7, with 14 bases in between. Here the CDR3 reads CASSIKWAGREAFF. The CDR3 DNA sequence: TGTGCCAGTAGTATAAAATGGGCAGGCCGTGAAGCTTTCTTT.

The V gene is TRBV7-8, the J gene TRBJ1-5; D call uncertain. The CDR3 is 18 amino acids. V shed 7 bases and J shed 1 base, with 23 bases lying between them. From germline, CDR1 is SGHVS and CDR2 FQNEAQ. DNA for the CDR3: TGTGCCAGCACCCCCAAAGTACAGAGATTAGAAAGCAATCAGCCCCAGCATTTT. Protein sequence: CASTPKVQRLESNQPQHF.

This clonotype has a handful of counts. The CDR3 here is CASSIDHYRDSSTDTQYF. In DNA form, the CDR3 reads TGTGCCAGCAGCATCGACCACTACCGGGACTCTAGCACAGATACGCAGTATTTT. The chain is built from TRBV7-8 and TRBJ2-3; a possible D gene is TRBD2 (6 bases). Germline values: CDR1 SGHVS, CDR2 FQNEAQ. Trimming pared 5 bases from V and 0 bases from J, leaving 21 bases between. There are 18 residues in the CDR3. The whole variable domain, remainder taken from reference TRBV7-8 and TRBJ2-3, is GAGVSQSPRYKVAKRGQDVALRCDPISGHVSLFWYQQALGQGPEFLTYFQNEAQLDKSGLPSDRFFAERPEGSVSTLKIQRTQQEDSAVYLCASSIDHYRDSSTDTQYFGPGTRLTVL.

The CDR3 loop reads CASSSNRGHYGYTF. Here the CDR3 DNA reads TGCGCCAGCAGCTCTAACAGGGGGCACTATGGCTACACCTTC. V and J are TRBV5-1 and TRBJ1-2; TRBD1 agrees at 9 bases. Germline V gene lookup returns CDR1 SGHRS and CDR2 YFSETQ. This CDR3 is 14 amino acids long. Trimming removed 3 bases from V and 3 bases from J; junction bases left unmatched: 3.